Listed below are T cell receptor beta chains from one sample, sequenced in a study of blood T cells in healthy people across ages. MiXCR, run by TCRdb on the 5' RACE reads, gives a single entry per CDR3 protein. The sample gives some 700,000 distinct CDR3 sequences, about 24% of which show up once; about 22% is in the top ten. Sequencing was performed on blood. The source is a man aged 70-80 years in good health. The CDR3 runs from the conserved cysteine through the conserved F or W. Each record gives: V gene, D gene, clone size, J gene, CDR3 protein, CDR3 DNA. The D gene is left open where the match is weak. Size is stated for part of the rows, as once, few or many counts, or as a class when the clone is expanded.

>TRBV12-3/TRBV12-4|NA|few|TRBJ1-1
CASSPWTGLNTEAFF
TGTGCCAGCAGTCCTTGGACGGGTTTGAACACTGAAGCTTTCTTT
>TRBV7-9|NA|NA|TRBJ2-3
CASSLSEWGSTDTQYF
TGTGCCAGCAGCTTAAGTGAGTGGGGAAGCACAGATACGCAGTATTTT
>TRBV7-2|NA|NA|TRBJ1-4
CASSAGLADRKLFF
TGTGCCAGCAGCGCCGGATTAGCCGACCGAAAACTGTTTTTT
>TRBV12-3/TRBV12-4|NA|many|TRBJ2-4
CASSSIRDNHKNIQYF
TGTGCCAGCAGCTCGATCCGGGACAATCACAAAAACATTCAGTACTTC
>TRBV4-3|TRBD2|many|TRBJ2-3
CASSLAGVVVAQYF
TGCGCCAGCAGCCTAGCGGGAGTCGTAGTCGCGCAGTATTTT
>TRBV4-2|NA|few|TRBJ2-1
CASSQPPAGNEQFF
TGTGCCAGCAGCCAACCCCCGGCAGGGAATGAGCAGTTCTTC
>TRBV18|TRBD2|NA|TRBJ2-3
CASTRLAATDTQYF
TGTGCCAGCACGAGACTAGCGGCCACAGATACGCAGTATTTT
>TRBV20-1|TRBD2|few|TRBJ2-3
CSAFRGLVLDTQYF
TGCAGTGCCTTCCGGGGACTAGTATTAGATACGCAGTATTTT
>TRBV4-3|NA|NA|TRBJ2-4
CASSDRRLAKNIQYF
TGCGCCAGCAGCGACAGACGCTTAGCCAAAAACATTCAGTACTTC
>TRBV6-1|TRBD1|NA|TRBJ2-5
CASSFTGGAYQETQYF
TGTGCCAGCAGCTTCACAGGGGGCGCGTACCAAGAGACCCAGTACTTC
>TRBV6-5|NA|NA|TRBJ2-1
CATLGLPNNEQFF
TGTGCCACCCTGGGACTCCCCAACAATGAGCAGTTCTTC
>TRBV7-9|NA|many|TRBJ2-5
CASRRSASQETQYF
TGTGCCAGCAGACGTAGCGCCAGCCAAGAGACCCAGTACTTC
>TRBV7-2|NA|many|TRBJ2-1
CASSTLGGVTYNEQFF
TGTGCCAGCAGCACACTAGGGGGGGTCACCTACAATGAGCAGTTCTTC
>TRBV28|NA|NA|TRBJ2-5
CASSPHGQETQYF
TGTGCCAGCAGTCCCCACGGCCAAGAGACCCAGTACTTC
>TRBV7-9|NA|many|TRBJ2-1
CAVGWSLGRDEQFF
TGTGCCGTCGGCTGGTCATTAGGACGGGATGAGCAGTTCTTC
>TRBV6-6|NA|NA|TRBJ1-4
CASSYSGGFEEKLFF
TGTGCCAGCAGTTACTCGGGGGGTTTCGAGGAAAAACTGTTTTTT
>TRBV7-9|NA|few|TRBJ1-1
CASSTTVFGTEAFF
TGTGCCAGCAGCACCACTGTGTTCGGGACTGAAGCTTTCTTT
>TRBV27|NA|NA|TRBJ2-2
CASSLQGGLSGELFF
TGTGCCAGCAGTTTGCAGGGCGGTTTATCCGGGGAGCTGTTTTTT
>TRBV5-1|NA|few|TRBJ1-6
CASSSDPGSDSPLHF
TGCGCCAGCAGCTCGGATCCGGGGTCGGATTCACCCCTCCACTTT
>TRBV3-1|TRBD1|NA|TRBJ2-7
CASSSPSGTGSYEQYF
TGTGCCAGCAGCTCCCCGTCGGGGACAGGGAGCTACGAGCAGTACTTC
>TRBV24-1|NA|few|TRBJ2-1
CATSTLDEQFF
TGTGCCACCAGCACCCTGGATGAGCAGTTCTTC
>TRBV3-1|TRBD1|NA|TRBJ2-7
CAGSQRIALDRAYEQYF
TGTGCCGGCAGCCAAAGGATAGCCTTGGACAGGGCTTACGAGCAGTACTTC
>TRBV20-1|TRBD1|NA|TRBJ1-2
CSVSGGGYTF
TGCAGTGTTTCAGGGGGAGGCTACACCTTC
>TRBV5-5|TRBD1|many|TRBJ2-4
CASSQDRGTIQYF
TGTGCCAGCAGCCAGGACAGGGGGACCATTCAGTACTTC
>TRBV5-1|NA|once|TRBJ2-7
CASSLGSVFPEQYF
TGCGCCAGCAGCTTGGGCAGTGTCTTCCCCGAGCAGTACTTC
>TRBV24-1|NA|few|TRBJ1-5
CATRSGGSQPQHF
TGTGCCACCAGGTCGGGGGGGAGTCAGCCCCAGCATTTT
>TRBV20-1|NA|NA|TRBJ2-7
CSARGDVLIEQYF
TGCAGTGCTAGAGGGGACGTTTTGATAGAGCAGTACTTC
>TRBV7-9|TRBD2|few|TRBJ2-3
CASSLPTLAGVKDTQYF
TGCGCCAGCAGCTTACCAACACTAGCGGGGGTTAAAGATACGCAGTATTTT
>TRBV12-3/TRBV12-4|TRBD1|NA|TRBJ2-2
CASNLRQGNTGELFF
TGTGCCAGCAATCTTAGACAGGGGAACACCGGGGAGCTGTTTTTT
>TRBV2|TRBD1|NA|TRBJ2-7
CASSEDRGAYEQYF
TGTGCCAGCAGTGAAGACAGGGGCGCCTACGAGCAGTACTTC
>TRBV12-3/TRBV12-4|NA|few|TRBJ1-6
CASSLKAGTAGSPLHF
TGTGCCAGCAGTCTAAAAGCCGGGACGGCGGGGTCACCCCTCCACTTT
>TRBV18|NA|NA|TRBJ2-2
CASSPLDGSNTGELFF
TGTGCCAGCTCACCACTGGACGGGAGCAACACCGGGGAGCTGTTTTTT
>TRBV5-1|NA|NA|TRBJ2-6
CASSWDGVLGLSGANVLTF
TGCGCCAGCAGCTGGGACGGGGTTTTGGGACTTTCTGGGGCCAACGTCCTGACTTTC
>TRBV6-5|NA|NA|TRBJ1-1
CASSYGWEGRLNTEAFF
TGTGCCAGCAGTTACGGGTGGGAGGGACGTTTGAACACTGAAGCTTTCTTT
>TRBV5-1|NA|NA|TRBJ2-3
CASSFGGGEADTQYF
TGCGCCAGCAGCTTTGGTGGCGGGGAGGCAGATACGCAGTATTTT
>TRBV3-1|NA|few|TRBJ2-4
CASSQRGGKNIQYF
TGTGCCAGCAGCCAACGAGGGGGCAAAAACATTCAGTACTTC
>TRBV5-1|NA|NA|TRBJ1-4
CASSLGARSNEKLFF
TGCGCCAGCAGCTTGGGGGCACGTTCTAATGAAAAACTGTTTTTT
>TRBV13|TRBD2|many|TRBJ2-3
CASSPSGGNTQYF
TGTGCCAGCAGCCCGTCGGGGGGGAATACGCAGTATTTT
>TRBV30|NA|NA|TRBJ1-1
CAWKGTARAFF
TGTGCCTGGAAGGGGACCGCGCGGGCTTTCTTT
>TRBV3-1|TRBD1|few|TRBJ2-5
CASSPGTGTETQYF
TGTGCCAGCAGCCCGGGGACAGGGACAGAGACCCAGTACTTC
>TRBV9|NA|NA|TRBJ2-1
CASSVEDWAYNEQFF
TGTGCCAGCAGCGTAGAAGACTGGGCCTACAATGAGCAGTTCTTC
>TRBV20-1|NA|NA|TRBJ1-2
CSATSGTGTGYTF
TGCAGTGCTACCTCCGGGACCGGGACGGGCTACACCTTC
>TRBV5-1|TRBD1|NA|TRBJ1-5
CASSLAGTGGEPQHF
TGCGCCAGCAGCTTGGCCGGGACAGGGGGTGAGCCCCAGCATTTT
>TRBV6-5|NA|NA|TRBJ2-4
CASSYSKGGGNIQYF
TGTGCCAGCAGTTACTCGAAGGGAGGGGGAAACATTCAGTACTTC
>TRBV5-1|NA|NA|TRBJ2-1
CASTQGSPYNEQFF
TGTGCCAGCACTCAGGGGTCCCCCTACAATGAGCAGTTCTTC
>TRBV9|NA|NA|TRBJ2-2
CASSVVPPPGELFF
TGTGCCAGCAGCGTAGTCCCCCCTCCGGGAGAGCTGTTTTTT
>TRBV20-1|TRBD2|NA|TRBJ2-3
CSTRGVGTDTQYF
TGCAGCACGCGGGGGGTTGGCACAGATACGCAGTATTTT
>TRBV19|NA|NA|TRBJ2-1
CASSILNLEQFF
TGTGCCAGTAGTATCCTGAACCTTGAGCAGTTCTTC
>TRBV5-6|TRBD2|NA|TRBJ2-3
CASSIFGLAGTTDTQYF
TGTGCCAGCAGCATATTCGGACTAGCGGGGACCACAGATACGCAGTATTTT
>TRBV12-3/TRBV12-4|NA|NA|TRBJ1-1
CAGSRAMNTEAFF
TGTGCCGGGAGCAGAGCCATGAACACTGAAGCTTTCTTT
>TRBV2|TRBD1|few|TRBJ1-1
CASTDMTRGLGMNTEAFF
TGTGCCAGCACGGACATGACCAGGGGGCTCGGGATGAACACTGAAGCTTTCTTT
>TRBV12-3/TRBV12-4|NA|few|TRBJ2-3
CASSGGVVTDTQYF
TGTGCCAGCTCTGGCGGGGTCGTCACAGATACGCAGTATTTT
>TRBV20-1|NA|NA|TRBJ2-5
CSARLVGVGETQYF
TGCAGTGCTAGATTAGTGGGGGTAGGGGAGACCCAGTACTTC
>TRBV29-1|TRBD1|NA|TRBJ1-2
CSAQGVRGYTF
TGCAGCGCCCAGGGGGTTCGTGGCTACACCTTC
>TRBV10-3|TRBD2|NA|TRBJ2-3
CAISVPGLAGGPTDTQYF
TGTGCCATCAGTGTCCCGGGACTAGCGGGGGGGCCCACAGATACGCAGTATTTT
>TRBV2|TRBD2|NA|TRBJ2-1
CASSLNSGGLYNEQFF
TGTGCCAGCAGTCTAAATAGCGGGGGCCTCTACAATGAGCAGTTCTTC
>TRBV11-2|NA|NA|TRBJ2-5
CASSPNSGETQYF
TGTGCCAGCAGCCCGAACTCGGGAGAGACCCAGTACTTC